These 17 T cell receptor beta chains originate from one sample sequenced in a study of molecular identifiers for immune sequencing clone quantification. Via MiXCR, TCRdb re-called the PCR reads, giving one row per CDR3 protein. The data show over 550,000 distinct CDR3 sequences, 25% seen once. The sequencing input was naive CD8+ T cells from blood, with Jurkat cell RNA spiked in. Stated subset: FACS-sorted CD8+CD4-CCR7+CD45RA+ naive T cells. The receptors shown here come from a human donor in good health. Some libraries in this study had Jurkat cell RNA spiked in.

The chain joins TRBV28 to TRBJ2-7, with 8 bases identical to TRBD1. Germline CDR1 reads MDHEN; CDR2 reads SYDVKM. V trimming: 3 bases; J trimming: 5 bases; junction bases outside the gene matches: 9. The CDR3 consists of 15 residues. The CDR3 bases are TGTGCCAGCAGTTTGGTCGGGACAGGTCTTAACGAGCAGTACTTC. Translation gives CASSLVGTGLNEQYF.

This clonotype has ten or more counts. V gene TRBV20-1 combines with J gene TRBJ2-4; unclear D gene. This CDR3 spans 12 amino acids. V was cut by 3 bases and J by 5 bases, with 8 bases left in between. From germline, CDR1 is DFQATT and CDR2 SNEGSKA (reference sequence). The CDR3 is CSASQLENIQYF. The CDR3 bases are TGCAGTGCTAGCCAGCTGGAAAACATTCAGTACTTC.

Points on this clonotype: Germline and junction disagree at one end, which may indicate a read error. The CDR3 is CGSSFEGGNQSQHF. The CDR3 DNA reads TGTGGCAGCAGCTTTGAGGGTGGCAATCAGTCCCAGCATTTT. V gene TRBV7-2 combines with J gene TRBJ1-5; D call uncertain. From germline, CDR1 is SGHTA and CDR2 FQGNSA. This CDR3 spans 14 amino acids.

There are a few counts of this clonotype. The chain joins TRBV11-2 to TRBJ1-2, with D possibly being TRBD1 (5 bases). Trimming cost V 7 bases and J 8 bases, with 17 bases left between them. Germline V gene sequence: CDR1 SGHAT, CDR2 FQNNGV. The length of the CDR3 is 13 residues. This CDR3 is CASILGGVGGYTF. CDR3 DNA sequence: TGTGCCAGCATCCTTGGGGGTGTCGGAGGCTACACCTTC.

This clonotype was seen many times. V is TRBV29-1 and J is TRBJ1-2; D is unresolved. The CDR3 length is 12 residues. V was cut by 2 bases and J by 4 bases, with 8 bases left in between. CDR1 SQVTM and CDR2 ANQGSEA come from the germline V gene. CDR3 nucleotide sequence: TGCAGCGTTGAAAGAGAATCCTATGGCTACACCTTC. Amino acid sequence: CSVERESYGYTF.

This clonotype was observed many times. The chain couples TRBV24-1 to TRBJ2-3; D possibly corresponds to TRBD1 (6 bases). Germline CDR1 reads KGHDR; CDR2 reads SFDVKD. The CDR3 extends over 13 amino acids. V lost 8 bases and J 5 bases, leaving 13 bases between the germline ends. CDR3 residues: CATKDRIGDTQYF. The CDR3 coding sequence is TGTGCCACCAAAGACAGGATCGGAGATACGCAGTATTTT.

This clonotype was observed at least ten times. Mismatch with germline at one junction end may stem from a read error. The chain uses TRBV5-4 and TRBJ2-1; the D gene is possibly TRBD2 (6 bases). Germline V gene lookup returns CDR1 SGHNT and CDR2 YYREEE (reference sequence). The CDR3 sequence is 14 residues long. The CDR3 protein is CASSFSGSYNEQFF. The CDR3 DNA is TGCGCCAGCAGCTTTAGCGGATCCTACAATGAGCAGTTCTTC.

This clonotype came up many times. The CDR3 nucleotides are TGTGCCAGCAGCTTAGTTGAGGACACCTACGAGCAGTACTTC. Encoded protein: CASSLVEDTYEQYF. J is TRBJ2-7 and V is TRBV7-2; a possible D gene is TRBD1 (5 bases). Trimming shortened V by 1 base and J by 2 bases, and 9 bases separated the two germline ends. Germline V gives CDR1 SGHTA, CDR2 FQGNSA. There are 14 residues in the CDR3.

This clonotype occurred many times. J is TRBJ2-4 and V is TRBV15, with D perhaps TRBD1 (5 bases). CDR3 length: 15 amino acids. Germline V CDR1 and CDR2: LNHNV, YYDKDF (reference sequence). Between the trimmed V and J ends, which lost 0 bases and 1 base, there was a span of 7 bases. CDR3 DNA sequence: TGTGCCACCAGCAGAGACAGGGCGGCCAAAAACATTCAGTACTTC. Its protein product is CATSRDRAAKNIQYF.

This clonotype showed up many times. Relative to the germline gene, one junction end is altered; a read error may explain this. J is TRBJ2-1 and V is TRBV5-1; 11 positions agree with TRBD1. Per germline, CDR1 SGHRS and CDR2 YFSETQ. CDR3 length: 16 residues. The CDR3 spells CASRLAPGQGVYEQFF. The CDR3 DNA reads as TGCGCCAGCAGATTGGCACCGGGACAGGGGGTCTATGAGCAGTTCTTC.

CDR3 loop: CASSSEGGPYEQYF. The DNA of the CDR3 is TGTGCCAGCAGCTCAGAGGGGGGCCCCTACGAGCAGTACTTC. The rearrangement uses TRBV7-9 and TRBJ2-7; D tentatively fits TRBD1 or TRBD2 (6 bases each). Germline CDR1 is SEHNR and CDR2 is FQNEAQ (reference sequence). The CDR3 is 14 residues long. V was pared by 4 bases and J by 2 bases, with 12 bases between.

Regarding this clonotype: Being one base from a much bigger clone, this may be a read error. The chain couples TRBV10-3 to TRBJ2-7, with D perhaps TRBD2 (5 bases). V lost 6 bases to trimming and J lost 9 bases, with 24 bases between them. Germline V CDR1 and CDR2: ENHRY, SYGVKD. The CDR3 contains 15 residues. CDR3 nucleotide sequence: TGTGCCATCAGCGAAGGTAGCGCAACCGGGCACGCGCAGTACTTC. It encodes CAISEGSATGHAQYF.

This clonotype was seen repeatedly, ten times or more. The rearrangement links TRBV9 to TRBJ1-4; maybe TRBD1 (5 bases). The V gene lost 2 bases and the J gene lost 8 bases, with 13 bases spanning the gap. The germline gives CDR1 SGDLS, CDR2 YYNGEE. There are 14 residues in the CDR3. CDR3 nucleotides: TGTGCCAGCAGCGTCGGGGGGTCCGACGAAAAACTGTTTTTT. Protein: CASSVGGSDEKLFF.

The chain recombines TRBV28 with TRBJ2-7; D may be TRBD2 (6 bases). The germline V gene has CDR1 MDHEN and CDR2 SYDVKM. Trimming left V 3 bases short and J 7 bases short, with 16 bases between. The CDR3 has 14 amino acids. The CDR3 DNA reads as TGTGCCAGCAGTTTCACCCGTGGGGGGAATGAGCAGTACTTC. As protein: CASSFTRGGNEQYF. Together with reference TRBV28 and TRBJ2-7, the CDR3 gives the full variable domain: DVKVTQSSRYLVKRTGEKVFLECVQDMDHENMFWYRQDPGLGLRLIYFSYDVKMKEKGDIPEGYSVSREKKERFSLILESASTNQTSMYLCASSFTRGGNEQYFGPGTRLTVT.

This clonotype has just a few counts. The rearrangement joins TRBV7-3 to TRBJ2-1; 8 bases fit TRBD2. V lost 4 bases to trimming and J lost 8 bases; unmatched junction nucleotides: 7. The CDR3 totals 14 residues. CDR1 SGHTA and CDR2 FQGTGA come from the germline V gene. This CDR3 reads CASSSRTSRDEQFF. In DNA form, the CDR3 reads TGTGCCAGCAGCTCCAGGACTAGCAGGGATGAGCAGTTCTTC.

This clonotype was counted many times. This chain joins TRBV5-4 and TRBJ2-7; possibly TRBD2 for D (6 bases). Per the germline V gene, CDR1 is SGHNT and CDR2 is YYREEE (reference sequence). V lost 4 bases and J 6 bases, leaving 14 bases between the germline ends. The CDR3 has 13 residues. The CDR3 nucleotides are TGTGCCAGCAGCCCGGGACTCGACCCCGAGCAGTACTTC. Amino acids: CASSPGLDPEQYF.

On this clonotype itself: This may come from a read error, since a much larger clone is one base off. The V call is TRBV11-2, the J call TRBJ2-3; D not resolved. Between the trimmed V and J ends, which lost 4 bases and 5 bases, there was a span of 13 bases. Germline-derived CDR1 and CDR2 are SGHAT and FQNNGV. CDR3 length: 14 amino acids. The CDR3 protein is CASSSYSEGDTQYF. CDR3 in DNA: TGTGCCAGCAGCTCGTACAGCGAAGGAGATACGCAGTATTTT. Supplemented by reference TRBV11-2 and TRBJ2-3, the full variable domain reads EAGVAQSPRYKIIEKRQSVAFWCNPISGHATLYWYQQILGQGPKLLIQFQNNGVVDDSQLPKDRFSAERLKGVDSTLKIQPAKLEDSAVYLCASSSYSEGDTQYFGPGTRLTVL.